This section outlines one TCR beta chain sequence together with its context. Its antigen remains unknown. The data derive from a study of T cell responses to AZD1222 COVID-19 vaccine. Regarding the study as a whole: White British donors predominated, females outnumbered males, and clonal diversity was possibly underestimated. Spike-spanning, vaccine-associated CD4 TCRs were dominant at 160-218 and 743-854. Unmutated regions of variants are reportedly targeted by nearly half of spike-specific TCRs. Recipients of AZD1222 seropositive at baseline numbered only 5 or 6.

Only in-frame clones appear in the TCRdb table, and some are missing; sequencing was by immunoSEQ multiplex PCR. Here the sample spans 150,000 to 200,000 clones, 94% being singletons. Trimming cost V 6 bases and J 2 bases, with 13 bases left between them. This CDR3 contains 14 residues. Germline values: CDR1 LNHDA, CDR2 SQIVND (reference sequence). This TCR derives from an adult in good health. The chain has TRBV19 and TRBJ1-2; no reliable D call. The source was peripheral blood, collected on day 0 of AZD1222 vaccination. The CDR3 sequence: CASRTQGSNYGYTF. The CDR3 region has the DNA TGTGCCAGTAGAACCCAAGGGTCCAACTATGGCTACACCTTC.